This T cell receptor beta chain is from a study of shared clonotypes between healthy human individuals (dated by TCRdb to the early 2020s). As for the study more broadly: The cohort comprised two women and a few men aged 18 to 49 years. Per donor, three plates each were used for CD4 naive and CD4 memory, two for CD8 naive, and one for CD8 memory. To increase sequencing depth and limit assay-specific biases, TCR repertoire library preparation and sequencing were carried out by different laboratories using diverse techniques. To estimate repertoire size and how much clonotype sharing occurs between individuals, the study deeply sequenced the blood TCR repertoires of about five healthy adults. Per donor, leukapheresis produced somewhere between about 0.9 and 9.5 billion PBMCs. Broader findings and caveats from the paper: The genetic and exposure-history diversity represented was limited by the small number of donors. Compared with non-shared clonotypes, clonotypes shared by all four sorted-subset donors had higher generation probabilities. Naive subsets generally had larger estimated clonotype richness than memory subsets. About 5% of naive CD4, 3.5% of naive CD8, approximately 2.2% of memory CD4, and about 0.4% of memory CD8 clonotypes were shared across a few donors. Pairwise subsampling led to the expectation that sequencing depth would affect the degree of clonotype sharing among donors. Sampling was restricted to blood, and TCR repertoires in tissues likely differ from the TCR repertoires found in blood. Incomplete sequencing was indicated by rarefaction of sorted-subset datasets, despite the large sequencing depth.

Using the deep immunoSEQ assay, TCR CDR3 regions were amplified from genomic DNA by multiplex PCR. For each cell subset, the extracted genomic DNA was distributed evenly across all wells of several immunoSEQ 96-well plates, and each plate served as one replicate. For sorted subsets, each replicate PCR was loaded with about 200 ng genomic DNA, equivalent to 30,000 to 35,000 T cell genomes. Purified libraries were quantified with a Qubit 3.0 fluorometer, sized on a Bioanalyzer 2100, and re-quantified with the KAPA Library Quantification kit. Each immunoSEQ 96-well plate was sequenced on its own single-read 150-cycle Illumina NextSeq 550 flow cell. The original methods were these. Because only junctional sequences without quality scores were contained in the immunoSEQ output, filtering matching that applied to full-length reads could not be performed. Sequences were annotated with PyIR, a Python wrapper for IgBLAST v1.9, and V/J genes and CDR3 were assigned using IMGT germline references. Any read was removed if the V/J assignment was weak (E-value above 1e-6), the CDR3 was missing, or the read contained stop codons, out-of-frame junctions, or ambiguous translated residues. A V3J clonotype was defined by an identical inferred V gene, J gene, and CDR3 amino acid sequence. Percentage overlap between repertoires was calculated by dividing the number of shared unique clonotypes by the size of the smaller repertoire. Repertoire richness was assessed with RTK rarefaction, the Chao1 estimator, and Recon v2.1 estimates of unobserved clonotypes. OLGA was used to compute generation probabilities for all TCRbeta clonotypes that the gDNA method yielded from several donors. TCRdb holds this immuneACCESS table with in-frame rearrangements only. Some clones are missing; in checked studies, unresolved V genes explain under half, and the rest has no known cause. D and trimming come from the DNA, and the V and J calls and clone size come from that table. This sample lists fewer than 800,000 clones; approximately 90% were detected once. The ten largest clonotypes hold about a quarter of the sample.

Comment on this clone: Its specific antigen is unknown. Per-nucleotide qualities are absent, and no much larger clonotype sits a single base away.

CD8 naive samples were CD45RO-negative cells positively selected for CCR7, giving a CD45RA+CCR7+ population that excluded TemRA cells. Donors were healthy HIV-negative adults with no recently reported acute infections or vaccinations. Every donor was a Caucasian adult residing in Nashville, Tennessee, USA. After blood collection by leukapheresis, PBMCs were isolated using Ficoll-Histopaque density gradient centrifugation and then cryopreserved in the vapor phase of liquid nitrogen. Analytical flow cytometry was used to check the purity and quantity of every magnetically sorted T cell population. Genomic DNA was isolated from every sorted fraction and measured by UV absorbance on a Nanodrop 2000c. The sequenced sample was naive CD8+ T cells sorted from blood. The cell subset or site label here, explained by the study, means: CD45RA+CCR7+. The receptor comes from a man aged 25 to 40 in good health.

The CDR3: CASSQVREAPYNEQFF. The DNA reads TGCGCCAGCAGCCAAGTAAGGGAGGCCCCCTACAATGAGCAGTTCTTC. The V and J genes are TRBV4-1 and TRBJ2-1; TRBD2 is a possible D gene, resting on 6 matching bases. V is shortened by 1 base, J by 2 bases, and the region joining them spans 12 bases. The germline V gene encodes CDR1 MGHRA and CDR2 YSYEKL. The CDR3 covers 16 residues, taking in both the cysteine and the phenylalanine. The entry retains the CDR3 DNA only, 48 bases that are in frame from base 1.